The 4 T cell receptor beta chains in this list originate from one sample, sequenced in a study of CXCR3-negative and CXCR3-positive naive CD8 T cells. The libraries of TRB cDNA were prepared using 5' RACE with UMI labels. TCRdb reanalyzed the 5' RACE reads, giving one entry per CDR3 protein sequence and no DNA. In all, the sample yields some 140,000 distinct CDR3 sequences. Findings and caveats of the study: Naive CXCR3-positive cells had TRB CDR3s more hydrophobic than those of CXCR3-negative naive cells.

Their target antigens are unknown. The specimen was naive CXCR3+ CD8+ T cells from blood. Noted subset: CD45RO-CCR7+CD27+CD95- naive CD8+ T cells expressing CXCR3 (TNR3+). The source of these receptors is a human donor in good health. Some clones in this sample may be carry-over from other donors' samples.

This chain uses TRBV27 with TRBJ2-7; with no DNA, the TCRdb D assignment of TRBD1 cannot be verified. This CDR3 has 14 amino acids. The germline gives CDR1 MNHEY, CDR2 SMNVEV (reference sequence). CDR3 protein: CASSLSVQGYEQYF.

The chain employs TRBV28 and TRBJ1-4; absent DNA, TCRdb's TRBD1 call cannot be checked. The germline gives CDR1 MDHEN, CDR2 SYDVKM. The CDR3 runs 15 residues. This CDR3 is CASEPADREYEKLFF.

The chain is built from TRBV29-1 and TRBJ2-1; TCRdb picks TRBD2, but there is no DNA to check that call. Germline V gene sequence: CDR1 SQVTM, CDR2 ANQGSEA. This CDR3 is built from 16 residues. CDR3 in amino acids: CSVEGRGPSGGDEQFF.

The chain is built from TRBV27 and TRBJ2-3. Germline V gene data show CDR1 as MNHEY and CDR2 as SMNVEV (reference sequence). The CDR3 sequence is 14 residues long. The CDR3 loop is CASSLYGGADTQYF.